Following are 30 T cell receptor beta chains from one sample sequenced in a study of glioma-infiltrating T cells after dendritic cell vaccination. Data came from immunoSEQ multiplex PCR; TCRdb stores just in-frame clones and leaves some out. This sample has tens of thousands of clones, with around 86% found just once. The material was blood, obtained before dendritic cell vaccination. All receptors come from a human donor with glioblastoma.

The chain employs TRBV13 and TRBJ1-3; TRBD1 is a possible D gene (5 bases). CDR1 is PRHDT, CDR2 FYEKMQ, per germline (reference sequence). The CDR3 covers 16 residues. Trimming stripped 2 bases from V and 4 bases from J, with 15 bases between. CDR3 loop: CASSLNPRGNGNTIYF. In DNA, the CDR3 is TGTGCCAGCAGCTTAAATCCTAGGGGTAACGGAAACACCATATATTTT.

The chain joins TRBV6-5 to TRBJ2-3; D is unresolved. The CDR3 is 13 amino acids. V was clipped by 4 bases and J by 3 bases, with 8 bases between them. In germline, CDR1 is MNHEY, CDR2 SVGAGI. The CDR3 sequence is CASSSELTDTQYF. In DNA form, the CDR3 reads TGTGCCAGCAGTTCAGAACTAACAGATACGCAGTATTTT.

The chain has TRBV5-8 and TRBJ2-5; perhaps TRBD1 as D (7 bases). V lost 4 bases and J lost 5, with 18 bases in between. Germline V gene sequence: CDR1 SGHTS, CDR2 YDEGEE. This CDR3 spans 15 amino acids. The CDR3 sequence: CASSMGATGRETQYF. In nucleotides, the CDR3 is TGTGCCAGCAGCATGGGAGCGACAGGGAGGGAGACCCAGTACTTC.

CDR3 loop: CASRFDRVEETQYF. The CDR3 coding sequence is TGTGCCAGCAGGTTCGACAGGGTTGAAGAGACCCAGTACTTC. This rearrangement joins TRBV5-4 to TRBJ2-5; 7 bases map to TRBD1. The V and J ends lost 5 bases and 3 bases, in that order; junction bases with no gene match: 7. Germline assignment: CDR1 SGHNT and CDR2 YYREEE (reference sequence). This CDR3 comprises 14 residues.

This clone turned up a few times. This sequence joins TRBV5-6 and TRBJ1-2; 12 bases match TRBD1. V lost 2 bases, J lost 8 bases, and 13 bases stayed unmatched. The CDR3 loop spans 17 amino acids. The germline gives CDR1 SGHDT, CDR2 YYEEEE. The DNA of the CDR3 is TGTGCCAGCAGCTTTACCGGGGGACAGGGGGCGTCGGCGGGCTACACCTTC. Encoded protein: CASSFTGGQGASAGYTF.

The J gene is TRBJ1-1, the V gene TRBV2, with D possibly matching TRBD1 (5 bases). Deletions cut 5 bases from V and 0 bases from J, with 10 bases between. CDR1 and CDR2 (germline): SNHLY, FYNNEI. The CDR3 has 14 amino acids. CDR3: CASSWGRVNTEAFF. The CDR3 DNA follows: TGTGCCAGCAGTTGGGGCAGGGTGAACACTGAAGCTTTCTTT.

The rearrangement joins TRBV7-2 to TRBJ2-7, with 7 bases matching TRBD1. V lost 3 bases to trimming and J lost 0 bases; unmatched junction nucleotides: 5. The CDR3 totals 15 residues. Per the germline V gene, CDR1 is SGHTA and CDR2 is FQGNSA. The CDR3 DNA reads as TGTGCCAGCAGCTTGGCACAGGGGTTCTCCTACGAGCAGTACTTC. Encoded protein: CASSLAQGFSYEQYF.

The chain employs TRBV6-5 and TRBJ2-1, with 8 bases matching TRBD1. The J segment lost 5 bases and the V segment lost 6 bases, leaving 3 bases of the junction unmatched. Germline assignment: CDR1 MNHEY and CDR2 SVGAGI. This CDR3 region has 13 residues. The CDR3 nucleotides are TGTGCCAGCAGCAGGGGGCGGGACAATGAGCAGTTCTTC. Translated, it gives CASSRGRDNEQFF.

This clone was counted between two and nine times. V and J are TRBV5-8 and TRBJ2-7; 9 bases are a match to TRBD2. V dropped 5 bases and J dropped 2; count of bases not matched to a gene: 5. Germline V gives CDR1 SGHTS, CDR2 YDEGEE. The CDR3 is 14 amino acids. The CDR3 DNA reads TGTGCCAGCAGGCCGGGACTAGCTCCCTACGAGCAGTACTTC. This sequence encodes CASRPGLAPYEQYF.

V and J are TRBV25-1 and TRBJ1-1, with D maybe TRBD1 (5 bases). The CDR3 consists of 13 residues. Germline CDR1 is MGHDK and CDR2 is SYGVNS. The V and J ends lost 5 bases and 4 bases respectively, with 11 bases between them. CDR3 sequence reads: CASSWTSATEAFF. The CDR3 nucleotides are TGTGCCAGCAGTTGGACATCAGCCACTGAAGCTTTCTTT. Looking up the rest from reference TRBV25-1 and TRBJ1-1 gives the full variable domain: EADIYQTPRYLVIGTGKKITLECSQTMGHDKMYWYQQDPGMELHLIHYSYGVNSTEKGDLSSESTVSRIRTEHFPLTLESARPSHTSQYLCASSWTSATEAFFGQGTRLTVV.

As DNA, the CDR3 is TGTGCCAGCAGCCCAAGCGGGGGAAACTACGAGCAGTACTTC. Protein sequence: CASSPSGGNYEQYF. The chain joins TRBV9 to TRBJ2-7; 8 bases map to TRBD2. The CDR3 runs to 14 residues. The trim removed 4 bases at V and 3 bases at J, leaving 6 bases unmatched. CDR1 and CDR2 from the germline V gene are SGDLS and YYNGEE. The full variable domain, its missing parts supplied by reference TRBV9 and TRBJ2-7, is DSGVTQTPKHLITATGQRVTLRCSPRSGDLSVYWYQQSLDQGLQFLIQYYNGEERAKGNILERFSAQQFPDLHSELNLSSLELGDSALYFCASSPSGGNYEQYFGPGTRLTVT.

This clone appeared a single time. The chain links TRBV11-2 to TRBJ1-3, with D hard to call. This CDR3 comprises 14 residues. Germline V gene data show CDR1 as SGHAT and CDR2 as FQNNGV. V was clipped by 1 base and J by 2 bases, with 6 bases between them. The chain's CDR3 is CASSLGSAGNTIYF. DNA of the CDR3: TGTGCCAGCAGCTTAGGATCAGCTGGAAACACCATATATTTT.

The rearrangement joins TRBV19 to TRBJ1-2, with unresolved D. Germline values: CDR1 LNHDA, CDR2 SQIVND (reference sequence). Between the trimmed V and J ends, which lost 4 bases and 0 bases, there was a span of 12 bases. The CDR3 loop spans 15 amino acids. CDR3: CASSSAGKANYGYTF. Written as DNA, the CDR3 is TGTGCCAGTAGTAGCGCAGGAAAAGCTAACTATGGCTACACCTTC.

CDR3 DNA: TGTGCCAGCTCACCTGGGCGAAGCACAGATACGCAGTATTTT. This translates into CASSPGRSTDTQYF. The chain couples TRBV18 to TRBJ2-3; D remains unclear. Trimming left V 3 bases short and J 0 bases short, with 7 bases between. Germline-derived CDR1 and CDR2 are KGHSH and LQKENI. The CDR3 consists of 14 residues.

The rearrangement uses TRBV5-1 and TRBJ2-2; D gene ambiguous. Looked up from germline, CDR1 is SGHRS and CDR2 is YFSETQ. V lost 0 bases to trimming and J lost 3 bases, with 6 bases between them. The CDR3 is 14 amino acids. This chain's CDR3 is CASSLGLYTGELFF. As DNA, the CDR3 is TGCGCCAGCAGCTTGGGGCTTTACACCGGGGAGCTGTTTTTT.

This clone was counted between two and nine times. The V and J genes are TRBV15 and TRBJ1-4, with 7 bases identical to TRBD1. The CDR3 sequence is 14 residues long. V shed 5 bases and J 8 bases; nucleotides not matched to a gene: 8. CDR1 is LNHNV, CDR2 YYDKDF, per germline (reference sequence). CDR3 sequence reads: CATSPTGTREKLFF. CDR3 DNA: TGTGCCACCAGCCCGACAGGGACGAGGGAAAAACTGTTTTTT.

The rearrangement links TRBV7-2 to TRBJ2-1; 7 nucleotides agree with TRBD2. In germline, CDR1 is SGHTA, CDR2 FQGNSA. The CDR3 consists of 18 residues. Trimming cost V 2 bases and J 4 bases; bases outside gene matches: 14. DNA for the CDR3: TGTGCCAGCAGCTTAAGACTAGCCGGGCTGAACCGATACAATGAGCAGTTCTTC. Its translation is CASSLRLAGLNRYNEQFF.

The genes are TRBV9 and TRBJ1-1; TRBD1 agrees at 7 bases. This CDR3 has 16 residues. In germline, CDR1 is SGDLS, CDR2 YYNGEE. V lost 4 bases, J lost 6 bases, and 15 bases stayed unmatched. CDR3 amino acids: CASSLGQVGLGSEAFF. CDR3 nucleotides: TGTGCCAGCAGCCTCGGACAGGTGGGATTGGGTTCTGAAGCTTTCTTT.

The chain uses TRBV6-6 and TRBJ2-4; D is ambiguous. CDR3 size: 14 residues. The V end was cut by 5 bases, the J end by 0 bases, with 8 bases between. In germline, CDR1 is MNHNY, CDR2 SVGAGI (reference sequence). The DNA of the CDR3 is TGTGCCAGCAGTCCAGATTTAGCCAAAAACATTCAGTACTTC. Translated: CASSPDLAKNIQYF.

The rearrangement uses TRBV25-1 and TRBJ1-1; D possibly corresponds to TRBD1 (6 bases). The germline gives CDR1 MGHDK, CDR2 SYGVNS. The CDR3 contains 15 residues. Trimming took 1 base from V and 5 from J, leaving 14 bases between them. The CDR3 sequence: CASSESAGEGTEAFF. The CDR3 DNA reads TGTGCCAGCAGTGAATCGGCAGGGGAAGGTACTGAAGCTTTCTTT.

This chain connects TRBV19 to TRBJ2-2, with TRBD1 matching 7 bases. Unmatched junction bases numbered 14, after V lost 5 bases and J lost 2 bases. The length of the CDR3 is 18 residues. Looked up from germline, CDR1 is LNHDA and CDR2 is SQIVND (reference sequence). CDR3: CASSFNRGPQGNTGELFF. CDR3 sequence (DNA): TGTGCCAGTAGTTTCAACAGGGGTCCTCAGGGAAACACCGGGGAGCTGTTTTTT.

The chain carries TRBV7-2 and TRBJ1-4; D is possibly TRBD1 (6 bases). V was pared by 5 bases and J by 4 bases, with 11 bases between. This CDR3 comprises 14 residues. Germline V gene lookup returns CDR1 SGHTA and CDR2 FQGNSA. The CDR3 region has the DNA TGTGCCAGCAGCCCCGGGACATTTAATGAAAAACTGTTTTTT. Its protein is CASSPGTFNEKLFF.

This rearrangement joins TRBV12-5 to TRBJ2-1; 11 positions match TRBD2. CDR1 and CDR2 (germline): LGHNT, FRNRAP. This CDR3 comprises 17 residues. Trimming took 5 bases from V and 1 from J; bases not matched to a gene: 7. The CDR3 bases are TGTGCTAGTGGTAAAACAACTAGCGGGGGATCCTACAATGAGCAGTTCTTC. Protein product: CASGKTTSGGSYNEQFF.

The rearrangement uses TRBV6-1 and TRBJ1-2; D call uncertain. The CDR3 runs to 14 residues. Germline lookup yields CDR1 MNHNS and CDR2 SASEGT. Trimming stripped 2 bases from V and 8 bases from J, with 15 bases between. For the CDR3, the DNA is TGTGCCAGCAGTGAAAATATTGAGGTTTCGGGCTACACCTTC. It yields the protein CASSENIEVSGYTF.

The genes are TRBV9 and TRBJ1-1; D possibly corresponds to TRBD1 (6 bases). V lost 0 bases, J lost 1 base, and 13 bases lay in between. The CDR3 loop spans 16 amino acids. The germline CDR1 and CDR2 sequences are SGDLS and YYNGEE. The CDR3 reads CASSVGNRVQNTEAFF. The CDR3 DNA sequence: TGTGCCAGCAGCGTAGGGAACAGGGTGCAGAACACTGAAGCTTTCTTT. The complete variable domain, with remaining parts taken from reference TRBV9 and TRBJ1-1, reads DSGVTQTPKHLITATGQRVTLRCSPRSGDLSVYWYQQSLDQGLQFLIQYYNGEERAKGNILERFSAQQFPDLHSELNLSSLELGDSALYFCASSVGNRVQNTEAFFGQGTRLTVV.

The rearrangement joins TRBV7-6 to TRBJ2-5; 7 positions agree with TRBD1. This CDR3 region has 15 residues. Unmatched junction bases numbered 6, after V lost 1 base and J lost 4 bases. CDR1 is SGHVS, CDR2 FNYEAQ, per germline. The CDR3: CASSLGNRGGETQYF. DNA for the CDR3: TGTGCCAGCAGCTTAGGCAACAGGGGTGGAGAGACCCAGTACTTC.

The CDR3 DNA is TGTGCCAGCAGCCCCAGGACAGTCGAGCTGGCGTCGGATACGCAGTATTTT. Translation: CASSPRTVELASDTQYF. The rearrangement links TRBV9 to TRBJ2-3, with D possibly matching TRBD1 (6 bases). The germline gives CDR1 SGDLS, CDR2 YYNGEE. V was clipped by 4 bases and J by 6 bases, with 24 bases between them. The CDR3 consists of 17 residues.

J is TRBJ1-1 and V is TRBV5-8, with D tentatively TRBD1 (6 bases). CDR1 is SGHTS, CDR2 YDEGEE, per germline. This CDR3 has 13 amino acids. With 4 bases removed from V and 9 bases from J, the gap between germline ends came to 16 bases. CDR3 coding DNA: TGTGCCAGCAGCACGAGAGACAGGCCCAAAGCTTTCTTT. This codes for CASSTRDRPKAFF.

The chain couples TRBV7-6 to TRBJ2-3; the match to TRBD2 covers 9 bases. Germline CDR1 is SGHVS and CDR2 is FNYEAQ. This CDR3 has 20 residues. V trimming: 1 base; J trimming: 4 bases; junction bases outside the gene matches: 18. The CDR3 protein is CASSLVPAGGGVRESDTQYF. CDR3 nucleotides: TGTGCCAGCAGCTTAGTTCCAGCGGGGGGAGGGGTCCGGGAGTCAGATACGCAGTATTTT. Filled out from reference TRBV7-6 and TRBJ2-3, the complete variable domain reads GAGVSQSPRYKVTKRGQDVALRCDPISGHVSLYWYRQALGQGPEFLTYFNYEAQQDKSGLPNDRFSAERPEGSISTLTIQRTEQRDSAMYRCASSLVPAGGGVRESDTQYFGPGTRLTVL.

V is TRBV19 and J is TRBJ2-2, with D perhaps TRBD1 (6 bases). Germline V gene lookup returns CDR1 LNHDA and CDR2 SQIVND (reference sequence). Trimming left V 4 bases short and J 4 bases short, with 13 bases between. There are 15 residues in the CDR3. CDR3: CASSTDNRATGELFF. In nucleotides, the CDR3 is TGTGCCAGTAGTACTGATAACAGGGCCACCGGGGAGCTGTTTTTT.